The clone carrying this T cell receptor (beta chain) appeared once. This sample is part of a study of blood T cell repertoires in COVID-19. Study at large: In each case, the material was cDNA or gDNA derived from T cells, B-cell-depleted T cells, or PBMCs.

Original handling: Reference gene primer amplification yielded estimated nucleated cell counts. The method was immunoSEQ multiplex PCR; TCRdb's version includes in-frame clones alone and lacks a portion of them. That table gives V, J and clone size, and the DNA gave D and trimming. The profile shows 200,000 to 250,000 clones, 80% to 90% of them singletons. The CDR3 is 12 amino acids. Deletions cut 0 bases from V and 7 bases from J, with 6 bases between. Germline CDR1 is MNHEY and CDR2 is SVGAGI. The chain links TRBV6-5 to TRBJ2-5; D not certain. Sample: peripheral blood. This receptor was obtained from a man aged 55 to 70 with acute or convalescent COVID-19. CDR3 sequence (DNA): TGTGCCAGCAGTTACTCGAGAGGGACCCAGTACTTC. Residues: CASSYSRGTQYF.